The sequence of this TCR beta chain was determined in a study of shared clonotypes between healthy human individuals. Study context: Researchers assigned three CD4 naive, three CD4 memory, two CD8 naive and one CD8 memory plate to each donor. Study findings and constraints: Shared clonotypes: about 4.6% naive CD4, roughly 4% naive CD8, around 2.2% memory CD4, under 0.45% memory CD8. The donor pool, a small one, limited the genetic and exposure-history diversity represented. Unshared clonotypes carried lower generation probabilities than those common to all four donors.

Produced via immunoSEQ multiplex PCR; TCRdb's table is partial and in-frame only. The sample consists of roughly 1.5 million clones, about 98% of them appearing once. A note on this clone: The antigen is undetermined.

The sample consisted of naive CD4+ T cells sorted from blood. Subset: CD45RA+ positively selected. This receptor was obtained from a man under 40 in good health.

Here the CDR3 reads CASSLVKGSGGYTF. The CDR3 nucleotides read TGTGCCAGCAGTTTGGTGAAAGGGTCCGGTGGCTACACCTTC. The chain combines TRBV27 with TRBJ1-2; D is unresolved. The germline V gene encodes CDR1 MNHEY and CDR2 SMNVEV (reference sequence). V was shortened by 3 bases and J by 7 bases, with 15 bases between the two germline ends. The CDR3 length is 14 residues.